The present T cell receptor (beta chain) was sequenced within a study of T-cell reconstitution after alpha-beta-depleted transplantation in children. A library of TCRbeta sequences, prepared with unique molecular identifiers, was generated. TCRdb passed the PCR reads through MiXCR, listing each CDR3 protein once. The sample comprises 250,000 to 300,000 distinct CDR3 sequences, over 8% of which are singletons, and roughly 9.1% rests with the top ten. The CDR3 length is 18 residues. Per the germline V gene, CDR1 is SGHAT and CDR2 is FQDESV (reference sequence). V dropped 4 bases and J dropped 6; count of bases not matched to a gene: 18.

This sequence originates from a human donor who donated a stem cell graft to a child with SCID. The chain employs TRBV11-1 and TRBJ2-1; 7 bases match TRBD1. Sequencing was performed on PBMCs from the stem cell graft donor, taken from the stem cell graft. The CDR3 is CASSYMTGRGLGINEQFF. The DNA for the CDR3 is TGTGCCAGCAGCTATATGACAGGCAGGGGGTTGGGGATCAATGAGCAGTTCTTC.